This TCR beta chain comes out of a study of shared clonotypes between healthy human individuals. V was trimmed by 8 bases and J by 0 bases, leaving 14 bases between them. CDR3 length: 14 amino acids. From germline, CDR1 is LNHDA and CDR2 SQIVND (reference sequence). Over several immunoSEQ plates, each subset's genomic DNA was distributed in even portions. Assay used: immunoSEQ multiplex PCR; TCRdb lists only in-frame clones, some missing. The sample holds under 1,100,000 clones; around 78% are singletons and the top ten take roughly 0.55%. This chain joins TRBV19 and TRBJ2-7, with TRBD2 as a possible D gene (6 bases). This clonotype originated in a man between 18 and 35 years old in good health. Some clones in this sample may be carry-over from other donors' samples. Source material: memory CD4+ T cells from PBMCs. Sample subset: CD45RA-negative fraction. Here the CDR3 reads CASSMAGTSYEQYF. The CDR3 DNA reads TGTGCCAGTTCCATGGCGGGAACCTCCTACGAGCAGTACTTC.